This T cell receptor (beta chain) derives from a study of T-cell reconstitution after alpha-beta-depleted transplantation in children. Findings of the study overall: Several hundred expanded graft clones reportedly supplied alpha-beta T cells about two months after transplant. At day 60, the high TCRbeta diversity found in some patients originated from recipient T cells and thymic progenitors that had survived. At one year after transplant, newly produced T cells mostly accounted for T-cell counts and diversity.

With regard to this clonotype: The antigen remains undetermined.

Unique molecular identifiers were used in preparing the TCRbeta library. Each CDR3 protein is one row after TCRdb ran MiXCR on the PCR reads. The sample records roughly 200,000 distinct CDR3 sequences, roughly 7% being singletons. Germline V gene sequence: CDR1 MNHEY, CDR2 SVGEGT. The ends lost 5 bases at V and 5 bases at J; junction bases unmatched: 7. This CDR3 has 15 residues. The source was PBMCs, collected before TCRalphabeta/CD19-depleted stem cell transplant. The V and J genes are TRBV6-2 or TRBV6-3 and TRBJ2-2; 8 nucleotides align to TRBD2. This sequence originates from a boy between 2 and 10 years old with acute lymphoblastic leukemia, due to receive a stem cell transplant. The CDR3 here is CASSDPGLVTGELFF. The DNA for the CDR3 is TGTGCCAGCAGTGACCCGGGACTAGTAACCGGGGAGCTGTTTTTT.